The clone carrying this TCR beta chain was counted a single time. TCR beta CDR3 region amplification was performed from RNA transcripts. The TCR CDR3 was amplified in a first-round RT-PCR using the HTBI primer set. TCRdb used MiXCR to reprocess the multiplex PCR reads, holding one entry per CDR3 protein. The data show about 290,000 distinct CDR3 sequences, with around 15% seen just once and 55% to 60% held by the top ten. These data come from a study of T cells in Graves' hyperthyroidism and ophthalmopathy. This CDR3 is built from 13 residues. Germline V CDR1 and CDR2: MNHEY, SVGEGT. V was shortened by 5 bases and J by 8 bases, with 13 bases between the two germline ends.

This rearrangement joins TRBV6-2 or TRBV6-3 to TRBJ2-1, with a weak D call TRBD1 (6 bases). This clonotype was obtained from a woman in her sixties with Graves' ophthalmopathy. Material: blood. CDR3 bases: TGTGCCAGCAGTCCCCAACAGGGATATGAGCAGTTCTTC. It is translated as CASSPQQGYEQFF.